Detailed here is one T cell receptor beta chain. This entry belongs to a study of blood T cell repertoires in COVID-19. Background on the study: The study drew acute and convalescent COVID-19 samples from the United States, Italy and Spain. T cells, B-cell-depleted T cells, or PBMCs supplied cDNA or gDNA.

There are 17 residues in the CDR3. Per the study methods: Reference gene primer amplification gave nucleated cell count estimates. This table comes from immunoSEQ multiplex PCR, and its TCRdb copy is limited to in-frame clones, with some not included. That table supplies the V and J calls and clone size; D and trimming were determined from the DNA. The sample lists approximately 81,000 clones; roughly 91% were seen once. The material sequenced was peripheral blood. The chain uses TRBV21-1 and TRBJ2-1; TRBD2 was called by the table and not checked on the DNA. TRBV21-1 is flagged as a pseudogene. This sequence was found in a woman aged 45-60 years in a cohort sampled during active COVID-19. For the CDR3, the DNA is TGTGCCAGCAGCAAACACGGCCTAGCGTGGGGTTTAAATGAGCAGTTCTTC. Translation gives CASSKHGLAWGLNEQFF.